This is a list of T cell receptor beta chains from one sample in a study of blood T cells in healthy people across ages. TCRdb ran MiXCR on the 5' RACE reads and lists one entry per CDR3 protein. The sample has about 290,000 distinct CDR3 sequences; roughly 27% are singletons. Sequencing input: blood. The source is a woman aged 70 to 79 in good health. Both conserved end residues are part of each CDR3. The D gene is left open where the match is weak. Only part of the rows carry a size: once, few, many, or a class if the clone is expanded.

D	size	V	J	DNA	CDR3
NA	NA	TRBV6-1	TRBJ1-5	TGTGCCAGCAGTGATCCCCCGGTGGTGGGTACTCAGCCCCAGCATTTT	CASSDPPVVGTQPQHF
NA	many	TRBV5-6	TRBJ2-5	TGTGCCAGCAGCGTCGGGTCACAAGAGACCCAGTACTTC	CASSVGSQETQYF
NA	NA	TRBV5-5	TRBJ1-4	TGTGCCAGCAGCTTGGCCGGGGAGATTAATGAAAAACTGTTTTTT	CASSLAGEINEKLFF
NA	once	TRBV18	TRBJ1-2	TGTGCCAGCTCAGCGACGGGTCAGGAGAGATACTATGGCTACACCTTC	CASSATGQERYYGYTF
TRBD2	few	TRBV20-1	TRBJ2-1	TGCAGTGCTATGGACTATGAGCGGGAAGGGGACAATGAGCAGTTCTTC	CSAMDYEREGDNEQFF
TRBD1	once	TRBV2	TRBJ1-2	TGTGCCAGCAGTTCGGGGACAGGGACTGCGACCTTC	CASSSGTGTATF
NA	NA	TRBV7-3	TRBJ1-1	TGTGCCAGCAGCTTACACCCAGCAAACACTGAAGCTTTCTTT	CASSLHPANTEAFF
NA	NA	TRBV28	TRBJ1-2	TGTGCCAGCAGTTCCCTAGGGATATCCGGAGGCTACACCTTC	CASSSLGISGGYTF
NA	few	TRBV19	TRBJ2-7	TGTGCCAGTAGTATGGGTAGCAGACTCTACGAGCAGTACTTC	CASSMGSRLYEQYF
TRBD1	few	TRBV20-1	TRBJ2-1	TGCAGTGCTAAGTCGGGGACAGGGGTCAATGAGCAGTTCTTC	CSAKSGTGVNEQFF
NA	few	TRBV28	TRBJ2-1	TGTGCCAGCAGTTCGCTATACCCCCAATTAAGTCGGGGGTACAATGAGCAGTTCTTC	CASSSLYPQLSRGYNEQFF
NA	NA	TRBV5-1	TRBJ1-4	TGCGCCAGCAGCTTGGACAGGGAATATGAAAAACTGTTTTTT	CASSLDREYEKLFF
NA	NA	TRBV11-2	TRBJ1-1	TGTGCCAGCAGCTTCTCCGACACTGAAGCTTTCTTT	CASSFSDTEAFF
NA	NA	TRBV7-9	TRBJ2-7	TGTGCCAGCAGCTCGAATATCCAGGGTGGGCAGTACTTC	CASSSNIQGGQYF
NA	few	TRBV5-1	TRBJ2-6	TGCGCCAGCAGCTTGACAGTTCTCAACCCTGGGGCCAACGTCCTGACTTTC	CASSLTVLNPGANVLTF
NA	few	TRBV9	TRBJ2-1	TGTGCCAGCAGCGTAGCCAATGAGCAGTTCTTC	CASSVANEQFF
NA	NA	TRBV20-1	TRBJ1-3	TGCAGTGCTAGAACGGGGGTAGGGGTGATCTCTGGAAGCACCATATATTTT	CSARTGVGVISGSTIYF